The rows below give T cell receptor beta chains drawn from one sample of a study of blood T cell repertoires in COVID-19. Here immunoSEQ multiplex PCR was the method, and the copy in TCRdb shows in-frame clones only, minus some. This table holds approximately 130,000 clones, around nine tenths found once. The specimen sequenced was peripheral blood. Receptors originate from a woman in her forties or fifties with acute or convalescent COVID-19. Both conserved end residues are part of each CDR3. A D gene is named only where the DNA matches it firmly. Only some rows state a clone size, as once, few, many or a class for expanded clones.

D gene	V gene	J gene	clone size	CDR3 DNA	CDR3 protein
.	TRBV30	TRBJ1-1	.	TGTGCCTGGAGTGAAAACGGCGGCACTGAAGCTTTCTTT	CAWSENGGTEAFF
.	TRBV3-1/TRBV3-2	TRBJ2-1	.	TGTGCCAGCAGCCCGTCTAGGGGTAATGAGCAGTTCTTC	CASSPSRGNEQFF
TRBD2	TRBV29-1	TRBJ2-3	.	TGCAGCGTGGCCCGGGCAGCGGGAGTTGCAGATACGCAGTATTTT	CSVARAAGVADTQYF
TRBD1	TRBV11-3	TRBJ1-3	.	TGTGCCAGCAGCACCCCAGGGGGCTCTGGAAACACCATATATTTT	CASSTPGGSGNTIYF
TRBD2	TRBV7-2	TRBJ2-2	.	TGTGCCAGCAGCTTCTTAGCGGGGGGCCTCGGGGAGCTGTTTTTT	CASSFLAGGLGELFF
.	TRBV4-2	TRBJ1-1	.	TGTGCCAGCAGCCGCGTCCGGGACTGGAACACTGAAGCTTTCTTT	CASSRVRDWNTEAFF
.	TRBV19	TRBJ1-1	.	TGTGCCAGTAGTATGGACACTCCGAACACTGAAGCTTTCTTT	CASSMDTPNTEAFF
.	TRBV5-1	TRBJ2-7	.	TGCGCCAGCAGCTTACCCGCGACGGGATCCTACGAGCAGTACTTC	CASSLPATGSYEQYF
.	TRBV16	TRBJ2-7	.	TGTGCCAGCAGCCAAACCAGGGGCAACGAGCAGTACTTC	CASSQTRGNEQYF
TRBD2	TRBV5-5	TRBJ2-3	.	TGTGCCAGCAGCTCCGGACTTCCAGGGTCGGGACTAGCGAGGACAGATACGCAGTATTTT	CASSSGLPGSGLARTDTQYF
TRBD2	TRBV3-1/TRBV3-2	TRBJ2-3	.	TGTGCCAGCAGCCAAGGCCGGACTAGCGGTAGCACAGATACGCAGTATTTT	CASSQGRTSGSTDTQYF
TRBD1	TRBV18	TRBJ1-6	.	TGTGCCAGCTCACCACCAGGGACAGGGAATTGGTCACCCCTCCACTTT	CASSPPGTGNWSPLHF
TRBD1	TRBV18	TRBJ2-3	.	TGTGCCAGCTCACCCCTGACAGGGGCGGATACGCAGTATTTT	CASSPLTGADTQYF
.	TRBV3-1/TRBV3-2	TRBJ2-7	.	TGTGCCAGCAGCCAGACGATTCTTGGTCGGGGACAAGTCTACGAGCAGTACTTC	CASSQTILGRGQVYEQYF
TRBD1	TRBV7-6	TRBJ2-3	.	TGTGCCAGCAGCTGGGCGGGACAGGGGTTCACTAGCACAGATACGCAGTATTTT	CASSWAGQGFTSTDTQYF
TRBD2	TRBV7-2	TRBJ2-7	.	TGTGCCAGCAGCTTAGGGGCTAGCGGGGGTTATGAGCAGTACTTC	CASSLGASGGYEQYF
.	TRBV5-1	TRBJ1-2	.	TGCGCCAGCAGCTTGGGGCAGGGTTATCGCTACACCTTC	CASSLGQGYRYTF
TRBD2	TRBV13	TRBJ2-2	once	TGTGCCAGCAGCGTGGGGACTAAGGGAAACACCGGGGAGCTGTTTTTT	CASSVGTKGNTGELFF
TRBD1	TRBV7-2	TRBJ2-7	.	TGTGCCAGCAGCTTAGGGGACAGAGGTAACGAGCAGTACTTC	CASSLGDRGNEQYF
.	TRBV19	TRBJ1-6	once	TGTGCCAGTAATCAGGGAAATAATTCACCCCTCCACTTT	CASNQGNNSPLHF
.	TRBV5-4	TRBJ1-4	.	TGTGCCAGCAAGAGTGGGACTGAAGAAAAACTGTTTTTT	CASKSGTEEKLFF
TRBD2	TRBV15	TRBJ2-3	.	TGTGCCACCAGCTCCACTAGCGGGGGGGCGGATACGCAGTATTTT	CATSSTSGGADTQYF
.	TRBV5-4	TRBJ2-1	.	TGTGCCAGCAGCCCCGGAGGGGCGGGTAGCAATGAGCAGTTCTTC	CASSPGGAGSNEQFF
TRBD1	TRBV29-1	TRBJ2-1	.	TGCAGCGGGACAGGGGTCGACAATGAGCAGTTCTTC	CSGTGVDNEQFF
.	TRBV5-1	TRBJ2-1	.	TGCGCCAGCAGCCCGCGGACTCTGAGCTCCTACAATGAGCAGTTCTTC	CASSPRTLSSYNEQFF
.	TRBV10-3	TRBJ1-4	.	TGTGCCATCCGAGAGGGGGTATATGAAAAACTGTTTTTT	CAIREGVYEKLFF
.	TRBV4-1	TRBJ1-1	.	TGCGCCAGCAGCCAAGAGCTGGGAGGAGCTGAAGCTTTCTTT	CASSQELGGAEAFF
.	TRBV5-1	TRBJ1-4	.	TGCGCCAGCAGCAATCGGGGAGCTAATGAAAAACTGTTTTTT	CASSNRGANEKLFF
.	TRBV3-1/TRBV3-2	TRBJ2-5	once	TGTGCCAGCAGCCAAGTGTCGGGTCTTCAAGAGACCCAGTACTTC	CASSQVSGLQETQYF
TRBD2	TRBV5-8	TRBJ2-5	.	TGTGCCAGCTCCATGGGACTAGCGGGGATGATGGAGACCCAGTACTTC	CASSMGLAGMMETQYF
.	TRBV29-1	TRBJ2-7	.	TGCAGCGTTGGGCCGGGGATCTCCTACGAGCAGTACTTC	CSVGPGISYEQYF
.	TRBV6-5	TRBJ1-3	.	TGTGCCAGCAGCTCCCCTACAGACTCTGGAAACACCATATATTTT	CASSSPTDSGNTIYF
.	TRBV3-1/TRBV3-2	TRBJ2-5	few	TGTGCCAGCAGCCAAGCAGGGGCGGAGACCCAGTACTTC	CASSQAGAETQYF
TRBD1	TRBV9	TRBJ1-1	.	TGTGCCAACTGGACAGGGAGGTTGAACACTGAAGCTTTCTTT	CANWTGRLNTEAFF
.	TRBV9	TRBJ2-2	.	TGTGCCAGCAGCGTAGCGTGGGGTCCGGGGGCCGGGGAGCTGTTTTTT	CASSVAWGPGAGELFF
.	TRBV6-5	TRBJ1-2	few	TGTGCCAGCAGTCAAACCGACAGCCCTTACTATGGCTACACCTTC	CASSQTDSPYYGYTF
.	TRBV19	TRBJ2-1	.	TGTGCCAGTACCCGGAGTAATGAGCAGTTCTTC	CASTRSNEQFF
TRBD2	TRBV10-3	TRBJ2-5	.	TGTGCCATCAGTGAGTTAGCGGGGGGGCAAGAGACCCAGTACTTC	CAISELAGGQETQYF
TRBD1	TRBV11-2	TRBJ2-7	.	TGTGCCAGCAGCTTAGGAGGGACAGCCCTCTCCTACGAGCAGTACTTC	CASSLGGTALSYEQYF
.	TRBV6-5	TRBJ1-5	.	TGTGCCAGCAGTTTACAGGGTAATCAGCCCCAGCATTTT	CASSLQGNQPQHF
TRBD1	TRBV6-6	TRBJ1-1	.	TGTGCCAGCAGTAGGGACAGGGAGGTAGCTTTCTTT	CASSRDREVAFF
.	TRBV19	TRBJ2-7	.	TGTGCCAGTAGTACCTCGGCGGGTTCCTACGAGCAGTACTTC	CASSTSAGSYEQYF
.	TRBV30	TRBJ1-4	.	TGTGCCTGGAGTCAGGGACTACCCAATGAAAAACTGTTTTTT	CAWSQGLPNEKLFF
.	TRBV30	TRBJ1-6	.	TGTGCCTGGAGTGAAACAGGGAAGCATTCACCCCTCCACTTT	CAWSETGKHSPLHF
TRBD1	TRBV6-5	TRBJ2-1	.	TGTGCCAGCAGCTTCACCATCACAGGGGTGGGTGAGCAGTTCTTC	CASSFTITGVGEQFF
.	TRBV13	TRBJ1-6	once	TGTGCCAGCAGCCGAGGCCAGCGGGGAAATTCACCCCTCCACTTT	CASSRGQRGNSPLHF
TRBD2	TRBV3-1/TRBV3-2	TRBJ2-4	.	TGTGCCAGCAGCCAAGACGGTCGGGGGGGTAACATTCAGTACTTC	CASSQDGRGGNIQYF
.	TRBV6-5	TRBJ2-5	.	TGTGCCAGCAGTCCGGGGGTTTTCGCCCGGGAGACCCAGTACTTC	CASSPGVFARETQYF
.	TRBV4-1	TRBJ1-6	.	TGCGCCAGCAGCCAAGAGTGGAAGGCCCTTCCCCTCGGGCCCCTCCACTTT	CASSQEWKALPLGPLHF
TRBD2	TRBV5-4	TRBJ2-2	.	TGTGCCAGCAGCTCGGGGGGGGTGAATACCGGGGAGCTGTTTTTT	CASSSGGVNTGELFF